The next 26 T cell receptor beta chains were all read from a single sample in a study of T-cell memory formation after mild COVID-19. MiXCR, run by TCRdb on the 5' RACE reads, gives a single entry per CDR3 protein. Found here are around 120,000 distinct CDR3 sequences, 16% of them singletons; the top ten hold approximately 15%. What was sequenced was PBMCs or a T cell subset sorted from them (not recorded which). These receptors were taken from an adult woman who had mild COVID-19 (a few samples of this study predate the infection). Cell type and time point are not known.

The V call is TRBV5-1, the J call TRBJ2-3; 7 bases fit TRBD1. The CDR3 loop spans 17 amino acids. Trimming cost V 5 bases and J 2 bases; bases outside gene matches: 14. Germline CDR1 is SGHRS and CDR2 is YFSETQ. CDR3 loop: CASSAVGGSPLTDTQYF. The CDR3 nucleotides read TGCGCCAGCAGTGCGGTAGGGGGCTCTCCTCTCACAGATACGCAGTATTTT.

CDR3 bases: TGCGCCAGCAGCTTAAAGGGAGCCACCTCCTACGAGCAGTACTTC. It codes for CASSLKGATSYEQYF. The chain has TRBV5-1 and TRBJ2-7; D perhaps matches TRBD2 (5 bases). Between the trimmed V and J ends, which lost 2 bases and 0 bases, there was a span of 12 bases. This CDR3 spans 15 amino acids. CDR1 and CDR2 from the germline V gene are SGHRS and YFSETQ.

In this sample, this clonotype turned up a few times. The rearrangement links TRBV19 to TRBJ2-1; 12 bases agree with TRBD2. The CDR3 extends over 14 amino acids. Germline CDR1 is LNHDA and CDR2 is SQIVND (reference sequence). J was trimmed by 1 base and V by 11 bases; bases with no gene match: 3. This CDR3 reads CACTSGGSYNEQFF. The CDR3 DNA is TGTGCCTGTACTAGCGGGGGGTCCTACAATGAGCAGTTCTTC.

This clonotype occurred a few times. The chain uses TRBV2 and TRBJ2-6; TRBD2 agrees at 9 bases. CDR1 and CDR2 (germline): SNHLY, FYNNEI. CDR3 length: 17 amino acids. With 7 bases clipped from V and 0 bases from J, the junction kept 7 bases outside the gene matches. The CDR3 nucleotides are TGTGCCAGCAATCGACTAGCGGTAGACTCTGGGGCCAACGTCCTGACTTTC. Translated, it gives CASNRLAVDSGANVLTF.

This clonotype was detected a few times. This chain uses TRBV7-6 with TRBJ2-2, with a weak D call TRBD1 (6 bases). Germline V gene sequence: CDR1 SGHVS, CDR2 FNYEAQ. Trimming pared 8 bases from V and 1 base from J, leaving 17 bases between. The CDR3 is made up of 16 amino acids. As DNA, the CDR3 is TGTGCCAGCGGGGGTCGGGACATCAAGAACACCGGGGAGCTGTTTTTT. Translated, it gives CASGGRDIKNTGELFF. Together with reference TRBV7-6 and TRBJ2-2, the CDR3 gives the full variable domain: GAGVSQSPRYKVTKRGQDVALRCDPISGHVSLYWYRQALGQGPEFLTYFNYEAQQDKSGLPNDRFSAERPEGSISTLTIQRTEQRDSAMYRCASGGRDIKNTGELFFGEGSRLTVL.

This clonotype occurred many times. This sequence joins TRBV11-2 and TRBJ2-7, with D hard to call. The CDR3 is made up of 12 amino acids. V lost 6 bases and J lost 5, with 11 bases in between. Germline CDR1 is SGHAT and CDR2 is FQNNGV. CDR3 amino acids: CASSLGRDEQYF. The CDR3, as DNA: TGTGCCAGCAGTTTGGGCCGGGACGAGCAGTACTTC.

By share of the sample, this clonotype is medium-sized. This CDR3 is CASSQAPRGTYNEQFF. In DNA form, the CDR3 reads TGTGCCAGCAGCCAAGCTCCCAGAGGCACCTACAATGAGCAGTTCTTC. The chain combines TRBV4-2 with TRBJ2-1, with unresolved D. The CDR3 covers 16 residues. Trimming removed 1 base from V and 2 bases from J, with 12 bases in between. CDR1 LGHNA and CDR2 YNFKEQ come from the germline V gene.

This clonotype was counted between two and nine times. The rearrangement links TRBV27 to TRBJ2-2; D ambiguous. CDR1 and CDR2 from the germline V gene are MNHEY and SMNVEV (reference sequence). This CDR3 has 14 residues. The V and J ends lost 6 bases and 2 bases respectively, with 10 bases between them. The CDR3: CASRSSSNTGELFF. The CDR3, as DNA: TGTGCCAGCAGATCTTCTAGTAACACCGGGGAGCTGTTTTTT.

In this sample, this clonotype turned up a few times. The V call is TRBV6-5, the J call TRBJ2-7; tentative D call: TRBD1 (5 bases). Trimming cost V 5 bases and J 0 bases, with 17 bases left between them. CDR1 and CDR2 from the germline V gene are MNHEY and SVGAGI. This CDR3 comprises 16 residues. The CDR3 loop reads CASSTQGRASSYEQYF. The CDR3 coding sequence is TGTGCCAGCAGTACTCAGGGCCGGGCAAGCTCCTACGAGCAGTACTTC.

The gene calls are TRBV7-9 and TRBJ1-5; no reliable D call. This CDR3 has 13 amino acids. Trimming took 4 bases from V and 7 from J, leaving 11 bases between them. CDR1 SEHNR and CDR2 FQNEAQ come from the germline V gene (reference sequence). In DNA, the CDR3 is TGTGCCAGCAGCTCTTCGGGCCTCCAGCCCCAGCATTTT. Amino acid sequence: CASSSSGLQPQHF.

This clonotype was seen ten or more times. V is TRBV5-1 and J is TRBJ1-1; D remains ambiguous. Per germline, CDR1 SGHRS and CDR2 YFSETQ. The CDR3 has 14 amino acids. V was clipped by 0 bases and J by 3 bases, with 9 bases between them. CDR3 nucleotides: TGCGCCAGCAGCTTGGAACCCGGGGACACTGAAGCTTTCTTT. This translates into CASSLEPGDTEAFF.

V is TRBV20-1 and J is TRBJ2-1; 7 nucleotides align to TRBD1. Germline lookup yields CDR1 DFQATT and CDR2 SNEGSKA (reference sequence). Trimming removed 6 bases from V and 10 bases from J; junction bases left unmatched: 3. The CDR3 runs 10 residues. As DNA, the CDR3 is TGCAGTGCATGGACAGGCGAGCAGTTCTTC. Amino acids: CSAWTGEQFF.

The J gene is TRBJ1-2, the V gene TRBV29-1; D might be TRBD1 (5 bases). The germline gives CDR1 SQVTM, CDR2 ANQGSEA. With 3 bases removed from V and 2 bases from J, the gap between germline ends came to 10 bases. The CDR3 sequence is 13 residues long. The CDR3 sequence: CSVDQSGNYGYTF. CDR3 nucleotides: TGCAGCGTTGATCAATCAGGGAACTATGGCTACACCTTC.

Only a few counts were recorded for this clonotype. This chain joins TRBV12-3 or TRBV12-4 and TRBJ2-2; D not resolved. This CDR3 is 13 amino acids long. V gave up 5 bases and J gave up 6 bases, with 10 bases separating them. CDR3 loop: CASSPSRAGELFF. CDR3 coding DNA: TGTGCCAGCAGTCCGAGCCGGGCCGGGGAGCTGTTTTTT.

This clonotype was counted a few times. The chain recombines TRBV4-3 with TRBJ1-1, with 9 bases lining up with TRBD1. Germline V CDR1 and CDR2: LGHNA, YSLEER. The junction had 4 bases not matched to a gene; V was cut back by 5 bases and J by 6 bases. CDR3 length: 13 residues. This CDR3 reads CASSDRGIPEAFF. CDR3 in DNA: TGCGCCAGCAGCGACAGGGGGATCCCTGAAGCTTTCTTT.

This rearrangement joins TRBV7-9 to TRBJ1-2; D remains ambiguous. Germline loops: CDR1 SEHNR, CDR2 FQNEAQ (reference sequence). V was shortened by 1 base and J by 2 bases, with 8 bases between the two germline ends. The CDR3 spans 14 residues. The CDR3 spells CASSLETENYGYTF. The CDR3 nucleotides are TGTGCCAGCAGCTTAGAAACAGAAAACTATGGCTACACCTTC.

Notes on this clonotype: At one end, the junction sequence differs from germline, possibly due to a read error. The chain is built from TRBV4-2 and TRBJ2-3; D possibly corresponds to TRBD2 (6 bases). The V gene's germline CDR1 is LGHNA and CDR2 YNFKEQ. The CDR3 has 16 residues. Here the CDR3 reads CASSQNSGSSTDTQYF. The CDR3 DNA reads TGCGCCAGCAGCCAAAATAGCGGCTCTAGCACAGATACGCAGTATTTT.

The chain combines TRBV20-1 with TRBJ1-1; D might be TRBD1 (5 bases). V lost 3 bases and J 1 base, leaving 9 bases between the germline ends. Germline V gene data show CDR1 as DFQATT and CDR2 as SNEGSKA (reference sequence). The CDR3 contains 13 residues. The CDR3 coding sequence is TGCAGTGCTAGTTCCAGGGCGAACACTGAAGCTTTCTTT. Its translation is CSASSRANTEAFF.

This clonotype was counted ten times or more. This chain links TRBV7-6 with TRBJ2-1; 8 bases align to TRBD1. The CDR3 loop spans 12 amino acids. V was pared by 4 bases and J by 12 bases, with 5 bases of the junction left unmatched. Germline assignment: CDR1 SGHVS and CDR2 FNYEAQ. CDR3: CASSSAGTGQFF. The CDR3 coding sequence is TGTGCCAGCAGCTCCGCGGGGACAGGGCAGTTCTTC.

A few counts support this clonotype. V is TRBV12-3 or TRBV12-4 and J is TRBJ1-2; 10 nucleotides line up with TRBD1. V lost 5 bases to trimming and J lost 8 bases; unmatched junction nucleotides: 5. The CDR3 length is 13 residues. The CDR3 loop reads CASSPTGGWGYTF. In nucleotides, the CDR3 is TGTGCCAGCAGTCCGACAGGGGGCTGGGGCTACACCTTC.

This clonotype was picked up a small number of times. CDR3 amino acids: CSARRRDFENIQYF. The CDR3, as DNA: TGCAGTGCTAGACGCCGGGACTTCGAAAACATTCAGTACTTC. The chain carries TRBV20-1 and TRBJ2-4; D possibly corresponds to TRBD2 (6 bases). The CDR3 sequence is 14 residues long. Germline lookup yields CDR1 DFQATT and CDR2 SNEGSKA (reference sequence). Trimming stripped 2 bases from V and 5 bases from J, with 13 bases between.

The sample holds a few counts of this clonotype. The chain carries TRBV6-1 and TRBJ1-5; no clear D. Germline assignment: CDR1 MNHNS and CDR2 SASEGT. The CDR3 contains 13 residues. With 4 bases removed from V and 2 bases from J, the gap between germline ends came to 6 bases. CDR3 DNA sequence: TGTGCCAGCAGTGTTAAGGGCAATCAGCCCCAGCATTTT. Translated: CASSVKGNQPQHF.

There are a few counts of this clonotype. The chain combines TRBV12-3 or TRBV12-4 with TRBJ2-5, with D perhaps assigned TRBD1 or TRBD2 (5 bases each). The ends were cut back, 6 bases at V and 2 bases at J, with 16 bases in the middle. This CDR3 comprises 15 residues. The CDR3 is CASRRRGTAQETQYF. The CDR3 region has the DNA TGTGCCAGCAGGCGCCGTGGGACGGCTCAAGAGACCCAGTACTTC.

This clonotype was seen more than once but under ten times. The chain couples TRBV29-1 to TRBJ1-2; 7 positions agree with TRBD1. V was clipped by 4 bases and J by 4 bases; unmatched bases: 12. The CDR3 contains 15 residues. Germline CDR1 SQVTM, CDR2 ANQGSEA. CDR3 in DNA: TGCAGCGTTGGCATGACCGGGCAGGGGGTCTATGGCTACACCTTC. Its protein product is CSVGMTGQGVYGYTF.

The V and J genes are TRBV9 and TRBJ2-7; the match to TRBD2 covers 11 bases. Germline CDR1 is SGDLS and CDR2 is YYNGEE. With 1 base clipped from V and 6 bases from J, the junction kept 3 bases outside the gene matches. The CDR3 totals 14 residues. The CDR3 nucleotides read TGTGCCAGCAGCGTAACCGGGACTAGCGGCGAGCAGTACTTC. It specifies CASSVTGTSGEQYF.

The rearrangement joins TRBV6-5 to TRBJ2-1; D not certain. CDR3 size: 11 residues. Between the trimmed V and J ends, which lost 6 bases and 8 bases, there was a span of 8 bases. Germline V lookup: CDR1 MNHEY, CDR2 SVGAGI. The CDR3 loop is CASSRGHEQFF. The CDR3 nucleotides are TGTGCCAGCAGCCGTGGCCATGAGCAGTTCTTC.